The 9 T cell receptor beta chains below were found in one sample sequenced in a study of blood T cell repertoires in COVID-19. Data came from immunoSEQ multiplex PCR; TCRdb stores just in-frame clones and leaves some out. The table lists 250,000 or so clones, about 90% of them singletons. Sequencing was performed on peripheral blood. The receptors shown here come from a man under 40 with COVID-19, enrolled during active disease.

The sample holds one count of this clone. The chain couples TRBV7-9 to TRBJ1-1, with a weak D call TRBD1 (6 bases). This CDR3 has 17 residues. The V gene's germline CDR1 is SEHNR and CDR2 FQNEAQ (reference sequence). V was cut by 2 bases and J by 0 bases, with 16 bases left in between. The DNA of the CDR3 is TGTGCCAGCAGCTTAACCGCCCTGCAGGGGCTGAACACTGAAGCTTTCTTT. Encoded protein: CASSLTALQGLNTEAFF.

The chain joins TRBV7-8 to TRBJ1-2; possible D gene TRBD1, 6 bases. The V and J ends lost 2 bases and 6 bases respectively, with 10 bases between them. CDR3 length equals 13 residues. Germline CDR1 and CDR2: SGHVS and FQNEAQ. CDR3 DNA sequence: TGTGCCAGCAGCTTATCAGGACAGAATGGCTACACCTTC. Residues: CASSLSGQNGYTF.

The rearrangement links TRBV19 to TRBJ2-1, with 11 bases lining up with TRBD2. V shed 0 bases, J shed 7 bases, and the junction held 5 bases outside the gene matches. CDR1 is LNHDA and CDR2 is SQIVND in the germline V gene (reference sequence). The CDR3 loop spans 16 amino acids. The CDR3 nucleotides read TGTGCCAGTAGTATAGAGCTAGCGGGGGGCCGTAATGAGCAGTTCTTC. Translation gives CASSIELAGGRNEQFF.

This clone was counted a few times. V gene TRBV6-5 combines with J gene TRBJ2-1; a weak D match, TRBD2 (5 bases). Looked up from germline, CDR1 is MNHEY and CDR2 is SVGAGI. This CDR3 is built from 16 residues. V dropped 0 bases and J dropped 6 bases, with 15 bases sitting between them. This CDR3 reads CASSYSNGVAGNEQFF. CDR3 DNA: TGTGCCAGCAGTTACTCGAACGGGGTCGCGGGCAATGAGCAGTTCTTC.

The CDR3 region is CASKSGTLAKNIQYF. The CDR3 DNA reads TGTGCCAGCAAAAGCGGGACACTAGCCAAAAACATTCAGTACTTC. V and J are TRBV28 and TRBJ2-4; D might be TRBD2 (7 bases). Germline CDR1 and CDR2: MDHEN and SYDVKM. The CDR3 has 15 amino acids. The germline V and J ends were trimmed by 7 bases and 0 bases, with 13 bases remaining between them.

This clone was recorded once. The same CDR3 also results from other DNA sequences found in this sample. The chain uses TRBV19 and TRBJ1-6; possible D gene TRBD1, 6 bases. The V end lost 6 bases, the J end lost 7 bases, and 10 bases lay between the germline ends. Per the germline V gene, CDR1 is LNHDA and CDR2 is SQIVND (reference sequence). This CDR3 spans 13 amino acids. CDR3 in amino acids: CASSSQGNSPLHF. As DNA, the CDR3 is TGTGCCAGTAGCTCACAGGGAAATTCACCCCTCCACTTT.

This clone was recorded once. This chain links TRBV6-5 with TRBJ1-4, with D perhaps matching TRBD1 (5 bases). The V gene lost 0 bases and the J gene lost 8 bases, with 13 bases spanning the gap. Germline-derived CDR1 and CDR2 are MNHEY and SVGAGI. There are 15 residues in the CDR3. The CDR3 coding sequence is TGTGCCAGCAGTTACTCAGGGACTAAGGAAGAAAAACTGTTTTTT. Residues: CASSYSGTKEEKLFF.

The chain joins TRBV30 to TRBJ1-5, with 9 nucleotides matching TRBD1. The ends lost 3 bases at V and 6 bases at J; junction bases unmatched: 9. Germline lookup yields CDR1 GTSNPN and CDR2 SVGIG (reference sequence). The CDR3 is 15 amino acids. The CDR3 loop reads CAWSSGTGFSQPQHF. CDR3 DNA: TGTGCCTGGAGCTCGGGGACAGGGTTCAGTCAGCCCCAGCATTTT. The entire variable domain, with the rest obtained from reference TRBV30 and TRBJ1-5, is as follows: SQTIHQWPATLVQPVGSPLSLECTVEGTSNPNLYWYRQAAGRGLQLLFYSVGIGQISSEVPQNLSASRPQDRQFILSSKKLLLSDSGFYLCAWSSGTGFSQPQHFGDGTRLSIL.

The chain is built from TRBV2 and TRBJ2-3, with D possibly TRBD2 on 6 matching bases. This CDR3 is built from 14 residues. From germline, CDR1 is SNHLY and CDR2 FYNNEI. Trimming took off 7 bases at V and 2 bases at J, with 13 bases between the two ends. The CDR3 region has the DNA TGTGCCAGCAAAATAGCGGAACCCACAGATACGCAGTATTTT. Amino acids: CASKIAEPTDTQYF.